This TCR beta chain was profiled in a study of blood T cell repertoires in COVID-19. Background on the study: Samples came from the United States, Italy and Spain, spanning acute and convalescent COVID-19.

Participants were aged about 18 to 100 years from more than 20 US areas. CDR1 and CDR2 (germline): WNHNN, SYGVQD (reference sequence). Trimming removed 8 bases at V and 7 bases at J, with 18 bases between. This CDR3 is 14 amino acids long. Libraries were prepared by immunoSEQ multiplex PCR; TCRdb keeps only in-frame clonotypes and omits some of them. The sample carries 430,000 or so clones, about 88% recorded once. The sequence was obtained from a woman between 18 and 30 years old who had been exposed to COVID-19. The chain recombines TRBV10-1 with TRBJ2-1, with a weak D call TRBD2 (7 bases). Input material: PBMCs or T cells enriched from blood (not recorded which). The CDR3, as DNA: TGCGCCAGCGGGGAAAACGGGGGGCGGAATGAGCAGTTCTTC. Residues: CASGENGGRNEQFF.